The text below deals with one TCR beta chain. Data came from immunoSEQ multiplex PCR; TCRdb stores just in-frame clones and leaves some out. The sample carries nearly 110,000 clones, 85% to 95% recorded once. This sample was included in a study of T cell changes during pregnancy in multiple sclerosis. This CDR3 is 14 amino acids long. CDR1 is MNHEY, CDR2 SMNVEV, per germline (reference sequence). V was pared by 3 bases and J by 0 bases, with 8 bases between. J is TRBJ1-1 and V is TRBV27, with TRBD1 as a possible D gene (5 bases). This specimen was peripheral blood, taken in the third trimester of pregnancy. This sequence was found in a female donor in good health, enrolled as a control in a pregnancy study. The CDR3 nucleotides read TGTGCCAGCAGTTTCCGGGGGTTGAACACTGAAGCTTTCTTT. As protein: CASSFRGLNTEAFF.